This TCR beta chain is drawn from a study of blood T cell repertoires in COVID-19. Study at large: Specimens from acute and convalescent COVID-19 originated in the United States, Italy and Spain.

CDR1 is MNHEY and CDR2 is SMNVEV in the germline V gene (reference sequence). This CDR3 region has 15 residues. After removal of 0 bases from V and 3 bases from J, the junction contained 4 bases not matched to a gene. Assay: immunoSEQ multiplex PCR; the TCRdb copy retains only in-frame clones and omits some. The table records under 200,000 clones, under 90% of them present only once. Material for sequencing was PBMCs or T cells enriched from blood (not recorded which). This clonotype originated in a man aged 50-60 years who had recovered from COVID-19. This sequence joins TRBV27 and TRBJ2-5, with 7 bases matching TRBD2. In nucleotides, the CDR3 is TGTGCCAGCAGTTTATCAGGACGGGGGGAAGAGACCCAGTACTTC. It translates to CASSLSGRGEETQYF.